Below are 3 T cell receptor beta chains sequenced from a single sample in a study of T-cell memory formation after mild COVID-19. TCRdb re-called the 5' RACE reads with MiXCR, one entry per CDR3 protein. Of roughly 70,000 distinct CDR3 sequences detected, roughly 17% appear once; the ten largest clones hold roughly 33%. Material for sequencing was PBMCs or a T cell subset sorted from them (not recorded which). The receptors were gathered from an adult woman who had mild COVID-19 (a few samples of this study predate the infection). Cell type and time point are not known.

The CDR3 region is CASSLTPNEQFF. In DNA form, the CDR3 reads TGTGCCAGCAGCTTGACCCCAAATGAGCAGTTCTTC. The rearrangement links TRBV11-2 to TRBJ2-1, with D unresolved. Between the trimmed V and J ends, which lost 3 bases and 7 bases, there was a span of 7 bases. This CDR3 region has 12 residues. CDR1 and CDR2 (germline): SGHAT, FQNNGV.

The gene calls are TRBV4-1 and TRBJ2-1, with D perhaps TRBD1 or TRBD2 (5 bases each). The CDR3 consists of 17 residues. Deletions cut 4 bases from V and 7 bases from J, with 23 bases between. Germline assignment: CDR1 MGHRA and CDR2 YSYEKL. DNA for the CDR3: TGCGCCAGCAGCCCTTGGGACGTCTCTAAAATGGGGAATGAGCAGTTCTTC. Translating gives CASSPWDVSKMGNEQFF.

This clonotype has ten or more counts. The chain links TRBV12-3 or TRBV12-4 to TRBJ2-7; 8 bases are a match to TRBD1. This CDR3 has 14 residues. V dropped 7 bases and J dropped 2; count of bases not matched to a gene: 7. CDR3 coding DNA: TGTGCCAGCAAAGGGACAGGCGACACCTACGAGCAGTACTTC. This encodes CASKGTGDTYEQYF.